What follows are 13 T cell receptor beta chains derived from one specimen sequenced in a study of T cell responses to AZD1222 COVID-19 vaccine. Method: immunoSEQ multiplex PCR; TCRdb's copy keeps in-frame clones and lacks some. The table includes approximately 88,000 clones, around 92% detected once. The sequencing here drew on peripheral blood, taken on day 0 of AZD1222 vaccination. The origin of the receptors is an adult in good health.

The chain is built from TRBV19 and TRBJ2-5; a weak D match, TRBD1 (6 bases). The V gene's germline CDR1 is LNHDA and CDR2 SQIVND (reference sequence). V was clipped by 7 bases and J by 5 bases, with 29 bases between them. The CDR3 is 18 residues long. The CDR3 loop is CASNPHYPGTPWAETQYF. The CDR3 region has the DNA TGTGCCAGTAACCCCCATTATCCGGGGACACCGTGGGCGGAGACCCAGTACTTC.

This chain uses TRBV2 with TRBJ2-5, with D possibly TRBD1 on 6 matching bases. V shed 6 bases and J shed 5 bases, with 16 bases lying between them. This CDR3 comprises 14 residues. CDR1 SNHLY and CDR2 FYNNEI come from the germline V gene. The CDR3 here is CASSPQGLGETQYF. In DNA form, the CDR3 reads TGTGCCAGCAGCCCACAGGGCCTGGGGGAGACCCAGTACTTC.

This clone has just one count. The chain uses TRBV19 and TRBJ1-5, with D hard to call. Between the trimmed V and J ends, which lost 3 bases and 2 bases, there was a span of 14 bases. CDR1 and CDR2 (germline): LNHDA, SQIVND (reference sequence). The CDR3 is 16 amino acids. The CDR3 coding sequence is TGTGCCAGTAGTATTAATAGGGCTAGGGGCAATCAGCCCCAGCATTTT. Amino acids: CASSINRARGNQPQHF.

This chain joins TRBV13 and TRBJ1-1; D not certain. Between the trimmed V and J ends, which lost 2 bases and 4 bases, there was a span of 14 bases. CDR1 is PRHDT, CDR2 FYEKMQ, per germline (reference sequence). This CDR3 contains 15 residues. The CDR3 DNA reads TGTGCCAGCAGCTTAAATCGAGGCTCAGGCACTGAAGCTTTCTTT. Translating gives CASSLNRGSGTEAFF.

The chain couples TRBV9 to TRBJ1-2, with 8 nucleotides matching TRBD1. V lost 7 bases and J lost 4; bases outside the gene matches: 3. This CDR3 comprises 12 residues. Per the germline V gene, CDR1 is SGDLS and CDR2 is YYNGEE. This chain's CDR3 is CASAGTGYGYTF. The CDR3 bases are TGTGCCAGCGCCGGGACAGGCTATGGCTACACCTTC.

The chain links TRBV9 to TRBJ1-1; unclear D gene. Between the trimmed V and J ends, which lost 0 bases and 8 bases, there was a span of 11 bases. The CDR3 extends over 13 amino acids. The V gene's germline CDR1 is SGDLS and CDR2 YYNGEE. CDR3 amino acids: CASSVATTTEAFF. The CDR3 region has the DNA TGTGCCAGCAGCGTAGCTACGACAACCGAAGCTTTCTTT.

The V call is TRBV27, the J call TRBJ1-5; TRBD1 aligns across 8 bases. The CDR3 totals 17 residues. Per germline, CDR1 MNHEY and CDR2 SMNVEV (reference sequence). V was pared by 4 bases and J by 2 bases, with 10 bases of the junction left unmatched. CDR3 in DNA: TGTGCCAGCAGTTCACCAGGACAGGGAGGACGCAATCAGCCCCAGCATTTT. Its translation: CASSSPGQGGRNQPQHF.

V gene TRBV28 combines with J gene TRBJ2-5, with TRBD2 matching 10 bases. CDR3 length: 14 amino acids. J was trimmed by 4 bases and V by 6 bases; bases with no gene match: 5. CDR1 is MDHEN and CDR2 is SYDVKM in the germline V gene. CDR3 protein: CASRFLAGVETQYF. In DNA, the CDR3 is TGTGCCAGCAGATTCCTAGCGGGAGTAGAGACCCAGTACTTC.

The rearrangement uses TRBV7-2 and TRBJ2-5; 8 positions agree with TRBD2. J was trimmed by 1 base and V by 5 bases; bases with no gene match: 6. CDR1 and CDR2 (germline): SGHTA, FQGNSA. The CDR3 consists of 15 residues. CDR3 residues: CASSKTSGTQETQYF. Here the CDR3 DNA reads TGTGCCAGCAGCAAAACTAGCGGAACCCAAGAGACCCAGTACTTC.

The chain joins TRBV28 to TRBJ2-7; D uncertain. Looked up from germline, CDR1 is MDHEN and CDR2 is SYDVKM. This CDR3 region has 11 residues. V was cut by 4 bases and J by 0 bases, with 1 base left in between. CDR3 DNA sequence: TGTGCCAGCAGTTCCTCCTACGAGCAGTACTTC. This translates into CASSSSYEQYF.

This chain uses TRBV11-2 with TRBJ2-4, with D possibly being TRBD2 (7 bases). The CDR3 is 15 residues long. The V gene's germline CDR1 is SGHAT and CDR2 FQNNGV. V shed 5 bases and J shed 6 bases, with 17 bases lying between them. The DNA of the CDR3 is TGTGCCAGCAGCGAACCGGGGGGCGCGGGAAACATTCAGTACTTC. This codes for CASSEPGGAGNIQYF. The full variable domain, in which reference TRBV11-2 and TRBJ2-4 provide the parts outside the CDR3, is EAGVAQSPRYKIIEKRQSVAFWCNPISGHATLYWYQQILGQGPKLLIQFQNNGVVDDSQLPKDRFSAERLKGVDSTLKIQPAKLEDSAVYLCASSEPGGAGNIQYFGAGTRLSVL.

The V and J genes are TRBV10-2 and TRBJ2-1; D not certain. The CDR3 contains 14 residues. V shed 10 bases and J shed 3 bases, with 16 bases lying between them. Germline CDR1 is WSHSY and CDR2 is SAAADI. The CDR3: CATLNPWGYNEQFF. As DNA, the CDR3 is TGCGCCACCCTTAATCCTTGGGGCTACAATGAGCAGTTCTTC.

This chain uses TRBV6-2 or TRBV6-3 with TRBJ2-7, with 8 bases lining up with TRBD2. Losses at the gene ends were 6 bases for V and 7 bases for J; bases not matched to a gene: 11. This CDR3 is built from 14 residues. Germline values: CDR1 MNHEY, CDR2 SVGEGT. This chain's CDR3 is CASSYHATSVEQYF. In DNA, the CDR3 is TGTGCCAGCAGCTATCATGCGACTAGCGTGGAGCAGTACTTC.